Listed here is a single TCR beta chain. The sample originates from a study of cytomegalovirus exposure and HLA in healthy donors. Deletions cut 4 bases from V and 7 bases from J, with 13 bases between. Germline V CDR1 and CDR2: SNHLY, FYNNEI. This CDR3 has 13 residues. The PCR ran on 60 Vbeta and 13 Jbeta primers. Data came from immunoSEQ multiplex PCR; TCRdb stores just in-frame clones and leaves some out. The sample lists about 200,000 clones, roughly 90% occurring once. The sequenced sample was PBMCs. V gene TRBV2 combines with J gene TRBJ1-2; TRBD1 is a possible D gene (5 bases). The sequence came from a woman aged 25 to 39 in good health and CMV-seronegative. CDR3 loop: CASSGAGRPGYTF. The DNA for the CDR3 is TGTGCCAGCAGTGGGGCAGGGCGTCCTGGCTACACCTTC.